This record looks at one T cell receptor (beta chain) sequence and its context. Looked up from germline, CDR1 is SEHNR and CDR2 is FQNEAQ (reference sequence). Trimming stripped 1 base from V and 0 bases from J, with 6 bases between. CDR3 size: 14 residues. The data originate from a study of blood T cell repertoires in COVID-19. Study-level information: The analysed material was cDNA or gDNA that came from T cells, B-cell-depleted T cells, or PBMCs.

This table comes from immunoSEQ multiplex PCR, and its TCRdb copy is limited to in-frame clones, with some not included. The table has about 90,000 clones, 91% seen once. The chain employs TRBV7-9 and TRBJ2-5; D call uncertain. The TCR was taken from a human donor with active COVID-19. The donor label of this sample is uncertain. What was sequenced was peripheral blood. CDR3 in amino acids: CASSLGEYQETQYF. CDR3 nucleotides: TGTGCCAGCAGCTTAGGCGAGTACCAAGAGACCCAGTACTTC. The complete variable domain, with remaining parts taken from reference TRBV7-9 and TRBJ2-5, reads DTGVSQNPRHKITKRGQNVTFRCDPISEHNRLYWYRQTLGQGPEFLTYFQNEAQLEKSRLLSDRFSAERPKGSFSTLEIQRTEQGDSAMYLCASSLGEYQETQYFGPGTRLLVL.